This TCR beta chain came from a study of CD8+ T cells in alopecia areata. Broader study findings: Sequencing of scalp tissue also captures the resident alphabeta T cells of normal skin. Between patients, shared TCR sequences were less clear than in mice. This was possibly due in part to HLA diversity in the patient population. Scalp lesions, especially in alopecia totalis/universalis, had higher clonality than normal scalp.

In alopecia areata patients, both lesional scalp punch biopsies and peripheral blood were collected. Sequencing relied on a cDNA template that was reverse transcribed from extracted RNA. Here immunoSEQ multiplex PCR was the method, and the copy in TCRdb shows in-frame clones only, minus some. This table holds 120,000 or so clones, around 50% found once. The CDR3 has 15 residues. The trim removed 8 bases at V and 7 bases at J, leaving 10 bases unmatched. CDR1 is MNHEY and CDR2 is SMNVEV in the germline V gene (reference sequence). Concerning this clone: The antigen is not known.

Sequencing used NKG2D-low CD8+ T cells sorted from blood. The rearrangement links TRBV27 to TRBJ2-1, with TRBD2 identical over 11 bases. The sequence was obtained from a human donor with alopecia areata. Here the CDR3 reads CASEPSGRLLNEQFF. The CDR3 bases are TGTGCCAGCGAGCCTAGCGGGAGGCTTCTTAATGAGCAGTTCTTC.